This entry lists 4 T cell receptor beta chains sequenced from one sample in a study of shared clonotypes between healthy human individuals (dated by TCRdb to 2020 to 2021). The library was obtained by the immunoSEQ multiplex PCR assay. The immuneACCESS repertoire file appears here via TCRdb, limited to in-frame rearrangements. These files lack a portion of the clones; in checked studies, under half of the deficit traces to unresolved V genes, and the cause of the others is not known. The sample data list millions of clones, and around nine tenths of these were observed just once. The biggest ten clones account for 0.11% to 0.15% of the sample. Sequenced material: naive CD4+ T cells sorted from blood. The cell subset or site tag for this specimen amounts to: CD45RA+ positively selected. The receptors derive from a man aged 18 to 35 in good health.

This chain connects TRBV5-4 to TRBJ1-1; a possible D gene is TRBD1 (5 bases). Trimming cost V 0 bases and J 1 base, with 10 bases left between them. This CDR3 is built from 15 residues. Germline CDR1 and CDR2: SGHNT and YYREEE (reference sequence). This chain's CDR3 is CASSLVPGTNTEAFF. The CDR3 DNA sequence: TGTGCCAGCAGCTTGGTTCCGGGGACGAACACTGAAGCTTTCTTT.

This clone was counted a single time. The chain has TRBV27 and TRBJ2-2; 8 bases line up with TRBD1. Germline CDR1 reads MNHEY; CDR2 reads SMNVEV (reference sequence). This CDR3 comprises 15 residues. The junction had 3 bases not matched to a gene; V was cut back by 3 bases and J by 3 bases. The CDR3 sequence: CASSFGRGHTGELFF. For the CDR3, the DNA is TGTGCCAGCAGTTTCGGCAGGGGGCACACCGGGGAGCTGTTTTTT.

As concerns this clone: This sample includes further DNA sequences coding for the same CDR3. The chain uses TRBV4-3 and TRBJ2-5; no reliable D call. From germline, CDR1 is LGHNA and CDR2 YSLEER. The CDR3 sequence is 13 residues long. V was trimmed by 2 bases and J by 5 bases, leaving 9 bases between them. The CDR3 loop is CASSQTGRETQYF. The CDR3 coding sequence is TGCGCCAGCAGCCAAACCGGCCGCGAGACCCAGTACTTC.

Concerning this clone: Other DNA sequences of this sample code for an identical CDR3. V gene TRBV9 combines with J gene TRBJ2-5; D remains ambiguous. Germline V gene data show CDR1 as SGDLS and CDR2 as YYNGEE. Trimming cost V 0 bases and J 4 bases, with 7 bases left between them. This CDR3 has 13 residues. The CDR3 DNA is TGTGCCAGCAGCGTAGCTACTGGAGAGACCCAGTACTTC. Amino acids: CASSVATGETQYF. The variable domain in full, with the rest retrieved from reference TRBV9 and TRBJ2-5, is DSGVTQTPKHLITATGQRVTLRCSPRSGDLSVYWYQQSLDQGLQFLIQYYNGEERAKGNILERFSAQQFPDLHSELNLSSLELGDSALYFCASSVATGETQYFGPGTRLLVL.